The rows below give T cell receptor beta chains drawn from one sample of a study of blood T cell repertoires in COVID-19. Repertoires were generated with immunoSEQ multiplex PCR, while TCRdb's copy carries only in-frame clones and drops some. This sample has 95,000 to 150,000 clones; 70% to 85% occur once, and the top ten carry about 4.2%. The source material was peripheral blood. Receptors originate from a woman in her 70s with acute or convalescent COVID-19. Both conserved end residues are trimmed from each CDR3.

J gene,V gene,CDR3 protein
TRBJ1-2,TRBV4-1,ASSQVPTQGANGYT
TRBJ1-3,TRBV21-1,ASARRGKHSGNTIY
TRBJ1-4,TRBV4-1,ASSQERTGPNEKLF
TRBJ2-3,TRBV29-1,SVSQGGLTDTQY
TRBJ2-5,TRBV7-8,ASSLGGTLETQY
TRBJ2-7,TRBV7-2,ASRRDLSYEQY
TRBJ1-1,TRBV2,ASKEQRNTEAF
TRBJ2-1,TRBV7-2,ASSLDPPDRGRNEQF
TRBJ1-4,TRBV6-8,ASGGASVNEKLF
TRBJ1-2,TRBV4-3,ASSQDFGSRNYGYT
TRBJ1-2,TRBV2,ASSLTRDNYGYT
TRBJ2-1,TRBV9,ASSVGGRGTYNEQF
TRBJ1-3,TRBV3-1/TRBV3-2,ASSQGQSFGQTGNTIY
TRBJ2-5,TRBV7-2,ASSVDLGQGQETQY
TRBJ2-7,TRBV30,AWSARASPYEQY
TRBJ2-5,TRBV9,ASSTRQGLGLETQY
TRBJ2-7,TRBV6-2/TRBV6-3,ASSYGRGISYEQY
TRBJ2-5,TRBV9,ASSVDGGAETQY
TRBJ1-4,TRBV5-1,ASSLTPDTPTLF
TRBJ2-1,TRBV7-3,ASSLGARVDYNEQF
TRBJ1-4,TRBV18,ASSPGTREKLF
TRBJ1-2,TRBV7-9,ASSLEPGGGYT
TRBJ1-5,TRBV19,ASSTTRYSNQPQH
TRBJ1-4,TRBV7-2,ASSLGQREKLF
TRBJ1-1,TRBV19,ASSPRGDVWGNTEAF
TRBJ1-2,TRBV11-1,ASSPGGAWGYT
TRBJ1-1,TRBV12-3/TRBV12-4,ASSLRRGERAF
TRBJ1-2,TRBV18,ASSEGQGANYGYT
TRBJ2-1,TRBV4-3,ASSPRTSGGASYNEQF
TRBJ1-2,TRBV19,ASITLGGQYYT
TRBJ2-3,TRBV6-4,ASSATGIYSDTQY
TRBJ2-1,TRBV7-6,ASSLDAGFSSLV
TRBJ1-2,TRBV25-1,ASSVAGGLGYT
TRBJ1-1,TRBV10-3,ASRQDREAF
TRBJ1-1,TRBV28,ASSGGARNTEAF
TRBJ2-5,TRBV3-1/TRBV3-2,ASSQEAAGGPMKTQY
TRBJ1-3,TRBV2,ASSFQGRNTIY
TRBJ1-1,TRBV7-2,ASSTGTGLNTEAF
TRBJ2-1,TRBV4-1,ASSRRSGGDPSSNEQF
TRBJ2-1,TRBV2,ASIGTNTYNEQF
TRBJ1-1,TRBV15,ATSRFSRMNTEAF
TRBJ1-6,TRBV7-9,ASSSIRDRGANSPLH